This T cell receptor beta chain was documented in a study of cytomegalovirus exposure and HLA in healthy donors. General study findings and limits: Reportedly, a later analysis found an Asian-associated ancestry cluster had fewer N-insertions than the approximately 600-donor mean. Most TCR sequences were rare, but some public TCRs occurred in many donors.

Use of 60 Vbeta and 13 Jbeta primers characterized the PCR. Assay used: immunoSEQ multiplex PCR; TCRdb lists only in-frame clones, some missing. Of some 200,000 clones in the sample, approximately 88% were seen once. Regarding this clone: Its antigen is still unknown.

Germline-derived CDR1 and CDR2 are SGDLS and YYNGEE. V lost 0 bases and J lost 7, with 11 bases in between. The CDR3 has 14 residues. Sequencing was done on a sample of PBMCs. The chain joins TRBV9 to TRBJ1-5; D unclear. This receptor was identified in a boy aged 2-15 years in good health and CMV-seronegative. CDR3 DNA sequence: TGTGCCAGCAGCGTAGGGAGGGAGGCACAGCCCCAGCATTTT. It specifies CASSVGREAQPQHF.